The 6 T cell receptor beta chains below all came from one sample that was sequenced in a study of T cells in localized non-small cell lung cancer. The repertoire was sequenced with immunoSEQ multiplex PCR; TCRdb's copy has only in-frame clones and lacks some. The table includes tens of thousands of clones, about four fifths detected once. The sequenced sample was PBMCs, obtained before any cancer treatment. The receptor source for this set is a man between 40 and 69 years old with stage II lung adenocarcinoma.

This clone has just one count. Other nucleotide sequences from this sample produce the same CDR3. V usage is TRBV18 and J usage is TRBJ2-3; D uncertain. The V end lost 2 bases, the J end lost 6 bases, and 3 bases lay between the germline ends. This CDR3 spans 11 amino acids. CDR1 KGHSH and CDR2 LQKENI come from the germline V gene. The CDR3: CASSPSDTQYF. CDR3 sequence (DNA): TGTGCCAGCTCACCATCGGATACGCAGTATTTT.

The V and J genes are TRBV27 and TRBJ2-1; 9 bases map to TRBD2. J was trimmed by 0 bases and V by 1 base; bases with no gene match: 4. Germline V gene sequence: CDR1 MNHEY, CDR2 SMNVEV (reference sequence). The CDR3 loop spans 17 amino acids. The CDR3: CASSLYPTSGSYNEQFF. The CDR3 DNA is TGTGCCAGCAGTTTATACCCGACTAGCGGCTCCTACAATGAGCAGTTCTTC.

This chain joins TRBV7-9 and TRBJ2-1; TRBD2 matches 13 bases. The germline V gene encodes CDR1 SEHNR and CDR2 FQNEAQ (reference sequence). The ends lost 3 bases at V and 5 bases at J; junction bases unmatched: 4. The CDR3 covers 16 residues. CDR3 residues: CASSFSGTSGNNEQFF. The CDR3 DNA is TGTGCCAGCAGCTTTTCCGGGACTAGCGGGAACAATGAGCAGTTCTTC.

V usage is TRBV5-1 and J usage is TRBJ2-7; 8 nucleotides align to TRBD2. The ends lost 4 bases at V and 2 bases at J; junction bases unmatched: 8. The germline V gene encodes CDR1 SGHRS and CDR2 YFSETQ. CDR3 length equals 15 residues. This chain's CDR3 is CASSGLAGSAYEQYF. The DNA for the CDR3 is TGCGCCAGCAGCGGATTAGCGGGATCCGCCTACGAGCAGTACTTC.

The V gene is TRBV10-1, the J gene TRBJ1-2; no firm D call. The CDR3 length is 13 residues. CDR1 and CDR2 from the germline V gene are WNHNN and SYGVQD (reference sequence). The V end was cut by 2 bases, the J end by 5 bases, with 9 bases between. Written as DNA, the CDR3 is TGCGCCAGCAGTGAGGTCCGAACTTATGGCTACACCTTC. Its translation is CASSEVRTYGYTF.

The chain is built from TRBV7-9 and TRBJ2-7; D is unresolved. Germline CDR1 reads SEHNR; CDR2 reads FQNEAQ (reference sequence). Trimming removed 5 bases at V and 2 bases at J, with 7 bases between. The CDR3 is 12 amino acids. The CDR3 sequence is CASSQETYEQYF. CDR3 bases: TGTGCCAGCAGCCAAGAAACCTACGAGCAGTACTTC.